The clone carrying this TCR beta chain came up a few times. Its antigen is unknown. Molecules of cDNA were individually given unique molecular identifiers that were attached to them. TCRdb fed the 5' RACE reads into MiXCR, producing one record per CDR3 protein. The repertoire holds 100,000 to 130,000 distinct CDR3 sequences, around 10% seen once, with roughly 7.5% in the top ten. The data are from a study of early T cells in non-severe SARS-CoV-2 infection. Study summary: Chains were not paired, and sequencing was done on bulk RNA from unsorted whole blood. Findings of the study overall: Database matching using VDJdb favored anti-spike CD8 responses, with private and CD4 specificities left missing.

The CDR3 length is 14 residues. V lost 5 bases to trimming and J lost 6 bases; unmatched junction nucleotides: 7. CDR1 and CDR2 (germline): LNHDA, SQIVND (reference sequence). The chain carries TRBV19 and TRBJ2-1; 7 bases agree with TRBD2. The sequencing input was whole blood. This sequence was found in an adult who was a healthcare worker with PCR-confirmed SARS-CoV-2 infection or an uninfected control (not recorded which). This CDR3 reads CASSRVAGGNEQFF. CDR3 coding DNA: TGTGCCAGTAGTCGGGTAGCGGGTGGCAATGAGCAGTTCTTC. The variable domain in full, completed from reference TRBV19 and TRBJ2-1, reads DGGITQSPKYLFRKEGQNVTLSCEQNLNHDAMYWYRQDPGQGLRLIYYSQIVNDFQKGDIAEGYSVSREKKESFPLTVTSAQKNPTAFYLCASSRVAGGNEQFFGPGTRLTVL.